A single sample gave rise to the 10 T cell receptor beta chains below, sequenced in a study of CD8 T cells in Susac syndrome (dated by TCRdb to between 2018 and 2020). Libraries were made using the immunoSEQ multiplex PCR assay. RNA was extracted using the RNeasy kit, and about 0.45 to 1 ug of the RNA was reverse transcribed with random hexamers. TCRdb trimmed the raw reads at Q25, called clones with MiXCR and kept productive beta chains. Identical CDR3 proteins give one entry, which carries the most common genes and DNA. The table for this sample lists about 140,000 distinct CDR3 sequences; approximately 94% of them were counted only once. The ten biggest clones cover 0.065% to 0.1% of the sample. Sequencing input: CD4+ T cells from PBMCs. The source of these receptors is a human donor with Susac syndrome.

This sequence joins TRBV3-1 and TRBJ2-5, with a possible D match to TRBD2 (5 bases). Per germline, CDR1 LGHDT and CDR2 YNNKEL (reference sequence). This CDR3 region has 15 residues. Trimming removed 2 bases at V and 3 bases at J, with 13 bases between. The chain's CDR3 is CASSQLRGRKETQYF. CDR3 coding DNA: TGTGCCAGCAGCCAACTTCGAGGGCGCAAAGAGACCCAGTACTTC.

The chain has TRBV25-1 and TRBJ2-5; D gene uncertain. The CDR3 is 13 amino acids. V was cut by 3 bases and J by 2 bases, with 7 bases left in between. Germline V CDR1 and CDR2: MGHDK, SYGVNS. CDR3 in DNA: TGTGCCAGCAGTGAGGGCGGACAAGAGACCCAGTACTTC. Translation gives CASSEGGQETQYF.

This chain connects TRBV11-2 to TRBJ2-7; D remains ambiguous. Trimming cost V 3 bases and J 3 bases, with 9 bases left between them. Germline lookup yields CDR1 SGHAT and CDR2 FQNNGV. The CDR3 consists of 13 residues. CDR3 region: CASSFSPNYEQYF. DNA for the CDR3: TGTGCCAGCAGCTTTTCCCCCAACTACGAGCAGTACTTC.

This chain links TRBV2 with TRBJ2-7, with TRBD1 matching 7 bases. Trimming removed 7 bases from V and 4 bases from J; junction bases left unmatched: 7. Germline assignment: CDR1 SNHLY and CDR2 FYNNEI. The CDR3 has 13 amino acids. CDR3 sequence (DNA): TGTGCCAGCAAAACCGGGACAGTTTACGAGCAGTACTTC. It yields the protein CASKTGTVYEQYF.

DNA of the CDR3: TGTGCCAGCAGTCTCCAGAGGGTGCAAGACAATGAGCAGTTCTTC. Its translation is CASSLQRVQDNEQFF. The V and J genes are TRBV7-9 and TRBJ2-1; the D gene is possibly TRBD2 (5 bases). Trimming cost V 6 bases and J 5 bases, with 17 bases left between them. The CDR3 is 15 amino acids. Germline V gives CDR1 SEHNR, CDR2 FQNEAQ (reference sequence).

This chain links TRBV7-9 with TRBJ2-3; D is possibly TRBD2 (6 bases). Germline lookup yields CDR1 SEHNR and CDR2 FQNEAQ (reference sequence). This CDR3 spans 13 amino acids. V lost 7 bases, J lost 3 bases, and 11 bases lay in between. The CDR3: CASMGGKTDTQYF. CDR3 nucleotides: TGTGCCAGCATGGGGGGAAAAACAGATACGCAGTATTTT. The whole variable domain, remainder taken from reference TRBV7-9 and TRBJ2-3, is DTGVSQNPRHKITKRGQNVTFRCDPISEHNRLYWYRQTLGQGPEFLTYFQNEAQLEKSRLLSDRFSAERPKGSFSTLEIQRTEQGDSAMYLCASMGGKTDTQYFGPGTRLTVL.

This chain joins TRBV28 and TRBJ2-5; 8 bases line up with TRBD2. Germline V CDR1 and CDR2: MDHEN, SYDVKM. The CDR3 is made up of 13 amino acids. V trimming: 5 bases; J trimming: 5 bases; junction bases outside the gene matches: 4. The CDR3 nucleotides are TGTGCCAGCAGTGTAGCGGGAAGGGAGACCCAGTACTTC. Protein product: CASSVAGRETQYF.

The V gene is TRBV29-1, the J gene TRBJ1-2; D is possibly TRBD1 (5 bases). V was clipped by 3 bases and J by 7 bases, with 18 bases between them. The germline gives CDR1 SQVTM, CDR2 ANQGSEA. There are 14 residues in the CDR3. The CDR3 sequence is CSVEPQGVGLGYTF. DNA of the CDR3: TGCAGCGTTGAGCCTCAAGGGGTAGGCCTTGGCTACACCTTC.

This rearrangement joins TRBV20-1 to TRBJ1-1; no clear D. The germline V gene has CDR1 DFQATT and CDR2 SNEGSKA (reference sequence). V was shortened by 4 bases and J by 4 bases, with 13 bases between the two germline ends. This CDR3 region has 13 residues. The CDR3 bases are TGCAGTGCTAAGAGAGTAGGCGGCACTGAAGCTTTCTTT. Residues: CSAKRVGGTEAFF.

This rearrangement joins TRBV7-8 to TRBJ1-5, with a tentative D call TRBD1 (5 bases). This CDR3 has 13 amino acids. The V gene lost 11 bases and the J gene lost 5 bases, with 16 bases spanning the gap. Germline V lookup: CDR1 SGHVS, CDR2 FQNEAQ. CDR3 coding DNA: TGTGCCCGACGGGGGACTAGACATCAGCCCCAGCATTTT. It is translated as CARRGTRHQPQHF.